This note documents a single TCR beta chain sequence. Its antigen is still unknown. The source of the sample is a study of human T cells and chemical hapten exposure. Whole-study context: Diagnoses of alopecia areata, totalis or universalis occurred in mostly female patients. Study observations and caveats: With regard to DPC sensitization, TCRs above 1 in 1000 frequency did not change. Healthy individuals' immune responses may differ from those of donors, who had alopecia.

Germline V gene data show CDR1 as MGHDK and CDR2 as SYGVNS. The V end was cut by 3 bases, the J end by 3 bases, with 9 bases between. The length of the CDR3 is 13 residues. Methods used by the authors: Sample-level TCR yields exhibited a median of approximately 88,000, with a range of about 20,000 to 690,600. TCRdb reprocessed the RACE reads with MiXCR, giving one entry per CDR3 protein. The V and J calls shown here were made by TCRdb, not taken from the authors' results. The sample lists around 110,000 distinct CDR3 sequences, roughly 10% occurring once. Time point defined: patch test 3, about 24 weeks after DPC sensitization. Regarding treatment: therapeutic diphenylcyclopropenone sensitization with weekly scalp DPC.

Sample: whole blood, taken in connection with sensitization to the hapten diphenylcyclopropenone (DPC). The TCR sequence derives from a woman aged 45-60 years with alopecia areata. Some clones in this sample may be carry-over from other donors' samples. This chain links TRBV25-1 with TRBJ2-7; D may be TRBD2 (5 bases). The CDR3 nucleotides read TGTGCCAGCAGTGAGAGCGGAGTCTACGAGCAGTACTTC. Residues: CASSESGVYEQYF.